This TCR beta chain was found in a study of cytomegalovirus exposure and HLA in healthy donors. Turning to the study itself: Falling in the Caucasian-associated ancestry cluster were 65% to 90% of under 450 genotyped donors.

On this clone: Its antigen remains unidentified.

60 Vbeta and 13 Jbeta primers were used in PCR. The assay was immunoSEQ multiplex PCR, and TCRdb's table has in-frame clones only and misses some. The data contain some 100,000 clones, 70% to 80% of them seen just once; the ten biggest clones take up under 4%. Study findings and constraints: A later analysis by the authors found several of the most significant clusters apparently linked to common viral pathogens.

V was trimmed by 0 bases and J by 9 bases, leaving 6 bases between them. The CDR3 covers 12 residues. The V gene's germline CDR1 is MGHRA and CDR2 YSYEKL. Material: PBMCs. The clonotype comes from a male donor in good health and CMV-seropositive. This sequence joins TRBV4-1 and TRBJ2-1, with unresolved D. CDR3 coding DNA: TGCGCCAGCAGCCAAGATCGGAGTGAGCAGTTCTTC. This gives the protein CASSQDRSEQFF.